This T cell receptor beta chain was recovered during a study of PD-1 blockade in classical Hodgkin lymphoma. The CDR3 contains 15 residues. After removal of 5 bases from V and 4 bases from J, the junction contained 7 bases not matched to a gene. Germline lookup yields CDR1 LNHDA and CDR2 SQIVND (reference sequence). TCRdb's copy holds only in-frame clones and misses some; the assay was immunoSEQ multiplex PCR. The sample holds 100,000 to 130,000 clones; 70% to 90% are singletons and the top ten take around 20%. Every single patient, without exception, relapsed after autologous stem cell transplantation, and brentuximab vedotin exposure varied.

J is TRBJ2-1 and V is TRBV19; the match to TRBD2 covers 8 bases. The sequences come from peripheral blood mononuclear cells (PBMCs), collected before the second cycle of nivolumab. This clonotype originated in a human donor with classical Hodgkin lymphoma. Written as DNA, the CDR3 is TGTGCCAGTAGTCCCCGGGAGGGGGGTTACAATGAGCAGTTCTTC. This encodes CASSPREGGYNEQFF. Looking up the rest from reference TRBV19 and TRBJ2-1 gives the full variable domain: DGGITQSPKYLFRKEGQNVTLSCEQNLNHDAMYWYRQDPGQGLRLIYYSQIVNDFQKGDIAEGYSVSREKKESFPLTVTSAQKNPTAFYLCASSPREGGYNEQFFGPGTRLTVL.